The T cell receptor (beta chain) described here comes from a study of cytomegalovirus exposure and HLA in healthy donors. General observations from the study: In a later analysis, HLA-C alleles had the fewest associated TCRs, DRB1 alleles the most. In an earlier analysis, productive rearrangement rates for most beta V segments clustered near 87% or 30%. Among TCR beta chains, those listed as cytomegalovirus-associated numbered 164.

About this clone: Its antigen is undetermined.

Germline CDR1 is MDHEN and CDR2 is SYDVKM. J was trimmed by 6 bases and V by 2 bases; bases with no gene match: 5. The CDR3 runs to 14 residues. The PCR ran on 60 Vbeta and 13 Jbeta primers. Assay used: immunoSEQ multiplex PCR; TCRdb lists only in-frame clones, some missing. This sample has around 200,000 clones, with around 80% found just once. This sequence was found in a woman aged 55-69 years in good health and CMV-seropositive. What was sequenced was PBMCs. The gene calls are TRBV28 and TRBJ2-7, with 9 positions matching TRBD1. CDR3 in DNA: TGTGCCAGCAGTTTAAGGGACAGGGTCTCCGAGCAGTACTTC. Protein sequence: CASSLRDRVSEQYF.